A selection of T cell receptor beta chains follows, all from one sample in a study of CD8+ T cells in alopecia areata. The assay was immunoSEQ multiplex PCR, and TCRdb's table has in-frame clones only and misses some. This table has about 200,000 clones, more than 55% appearing once. This material consisted of CD4+ T cells sorted from blood, taken at week 4, from a patient treated with tofacitinib. These receptors all come from a human donor with alopecia areata. CDR3s include the opening cysteine and the closing phenylalanine or tryptophan. A D gene is named only where the DNA matches it firmly. Clone sizes are given selectively: once, few, many, or a class where the clone is expanded.

V gene,clone size,CDR3 length,D gene,J gene,CDR3 protein,CDR3 DNA
TRBV29-1,-,14,TRBD1,TRBJ2-4,CSAPGRTGENIQYF,TGCAGCGCCCCAGGCCGGACAGGAGAAAACATTCAGTACTTC
TRBV10-3,few,11,-,TRBJ2-7,CAISGRYEQYF,TGTGCCATCAGTGGTCGGTACGAGCAGTACTTC
TRBV7-8,-,16,-,TRBJ1-6,CASSLVGPASNSPLHF,TGTGCCAGCAGCTTAGTGGGACCCGCTAGTAATTCACCCCTCCACTTT
TRBV19,-,15,-,TRBJ2-6,CASSLVISGANVLTF,TGTGCCAGTAGTCTAGTGATCTCTGGGGCCAACGTCCTGACTTTC
TRBV7-9,-,15,TRBD1,TRBJ2-3,CANNTQGAGADTQYF,TGTGCCAACAACACTCAGGGGGCAGGTGCAGATACGCAGTATTTT
TRBV30,-,13,-,TRBJ2-1,CAWSSPSHVIKFF,TGTGCCTGGAGTTCCCCTAGCCACGTGATCAAGTTCTTC
TRBV15,-,13,-,TRBJ2-1,CATSRDRVNEQFF,TGTGCCACCAGCAGAGATCGGGTAAATGAGCAGTTCTTC
TRBV28,-,13,-,TRBJ1-2,CASSVGSGYGYTF,TGTGCCAGCAGTGTAGGGTCGGGCTATGGCTACACCTTC
TRBV4-1,once,14,-,TRBJ1-6,CASSQPLRRSPLHF,TGCGCCAGCAGCCAACCATTGAGGCGTTCACCCCTCCACTTT
TRBV6-9,-,15,-,TRBJ2-2,CASRNYRANTGELFF,TGTGCCAGCCGAAATTACAGGGCTAACACCGGGGAGCTGTTTTTT
TRBV19,-,16,TRBD2,TRBJ2-1,CASRVAGGSTYNEQFF,TGTGCCAGTAGGGTTGCGGGGGGGTCTACCTACAATGAGCAGTTCTTC
TRBV4-2,-,14,-,TRBJ1-2,CASSQDRDGRSYTF,TGTGCCAGCAGCCAAGACCGGGACGGGAGGAGCTACACCTTC